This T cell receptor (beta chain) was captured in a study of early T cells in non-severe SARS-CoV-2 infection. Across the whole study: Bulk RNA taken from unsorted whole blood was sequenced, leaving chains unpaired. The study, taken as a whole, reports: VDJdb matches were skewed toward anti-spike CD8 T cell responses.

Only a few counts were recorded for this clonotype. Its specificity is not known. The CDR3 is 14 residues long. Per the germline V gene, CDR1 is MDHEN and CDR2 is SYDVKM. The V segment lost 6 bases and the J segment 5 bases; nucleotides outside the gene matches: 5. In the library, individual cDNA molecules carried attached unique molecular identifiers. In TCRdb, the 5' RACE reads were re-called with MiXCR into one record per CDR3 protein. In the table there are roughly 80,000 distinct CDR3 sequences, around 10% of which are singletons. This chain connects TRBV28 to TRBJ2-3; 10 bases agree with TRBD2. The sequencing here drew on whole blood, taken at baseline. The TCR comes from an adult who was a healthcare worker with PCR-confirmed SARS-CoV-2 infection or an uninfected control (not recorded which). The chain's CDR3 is CASSQTSGIDTQYF. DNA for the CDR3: TGTGCCAGCAGCCAAACTAGCGGGATAGATACGCAGTATTTT.